This record concerns one TCR beta chain sequence. The antigen it binds to is not known. No base quality values were provided; no much bigger clone lies one nucleotide off. With the immunoSEQ assay, which is a bias-controlled multiplex PCR relying on V- and J-specific primers, TCR beta CDR3 regions were amplified from genomic DNA. In a second PCR step, the CDR3 amplicons were tagged with a proprietary barcode plus Illumina adapter sequences. An Illumina MiSeq instrument was used for sequencing of the CDR3 libraries. From the authors' description of their analysis: Export and quality control were performed with immunoSEQ Analyzer 3.0, and downstream analyses were performed with R Bioconductor and Immunarch. Only productive rearrangements in the normalized downsampled data set were used to calculate repertoire metrics. In the normalized cohort, a clonotype counted as pathologically expanded if the clonotype was larger than 5 templates. The Inverse Simpson Index served as the measure of repertoire diversity. CMV-specificity analyses were carried out on the non-normalized data set to capture all clonotypes. Here the immuneACCESS table is served through TCRdb, limited to in-frame sequences with V and J called. Missing clones are a known gap in these copies; in checked studies unresolved V genes cover under half, and the rest lacks a known reason. The D gene and trimming were derived from the DNA, and the V and J assignments and clone size from that table. This sample holds 15,000 to 20,000 clones; around three quarters were observed only once. The ten largest clones take up around a sixth of the sample.

Read against the paper, the sample's time point label means: recipient sample about 28 days before transplant, after cytoreduction. Blood samples were obtained from recipients approximately 28 days before transplant and at days 30, 100 and 180 after transplant. Using Nuclei Lysis Solution, genomic DNA was extracted from unfractionated peripheral blood mononuclear cells that were either fresh or cryopreserved. This entry is derived from a study of T cell clonotyping in hematopoietic cell transplantation (dated by TCRdb to the early 2020s). For context, the study as a whole: Recipient samples taken before transplant were obtained following cytoreduction. Recruitment of patients ran from 2015 to early 2017, and follow-up continued until September 2020 or until death. A total of 110 to 150 blood samples were collected in the study from roughly 32 consecutive transplant recipients and their related donors. Findings and caveats that apply to the study as a whole: Broader TCR repertoire diversity after transplant was predicted by Inverse Simpson Index values from donors and from recipients before transplant. Sample size was limited, and cells were not sorted, so CD4 and CD8 repertoire contributions could not be separated. A decrease in recipient TCR diversity was observed after transplant, and a progressive increase in pathologically expanded clonotypes was seen from day 30 to day 180. Only a small fraction of recipient repertoires overlapped donor repertoires, with over 97% appearing de novo at the given depth.

The CDR3 spans 16 residues, from the cysteine through the phenylalanine. Only the CDR3 DNA is retained, 48 bases long and in frame from the first base. V loses 8 bases of germline sequence and J loses 1 base, and the interval between the two ends is 20 bases. The germline V gene provides CDR1 SNHLY and CDR2 FYNNEI. The rearranged segments are TRBV2 and TRBJ1-2; the D region possibly corresponds to TRBD1 (5 bases align). This clonotype was obtained from a man aged 55 to 69 with acute myeloid leukemia. Some clones in this sample may be carry-over from other donors' samples. The sequencing used peripheral blood mononuclear cells, collected before stem cell transplant. The nucleotides are TGTGCCAGCTGCGGCCTCGAGGGACTACGTAACTATGGCTACACCTTC. This gives the protein CASCGLEGLRNYGYTF.